This passage covers 10 T cell receptor beta chains from one sample sequenced in a study of T-cell reconstitution after alpha-beta-depleted transplantation in children listed by TCRdb under 2016. What the treatment or condition label conveys for this sample: allogeneic hematopoietic cell transplantation with graft depleted of TCRalphabeta T cells and CD19 B cells. Receptor amplification or capture employed PCR. The sequencer listed for this sample is Illumina HiSeq 2500. TCR library preparation used molecular barcoding, with unique molecular identifiers applied to normalize quantification of the TCRbeta repertoire. TCRdb reprocessed the public reads (quality trimming at Q25 with fastp, clone calling with MiXCR) and kept in-frame beta chains. Each record represents a unique CDR3 protein, reported with the most common genes and DNA among its rows. In all, the sample holds about 460,000 distinct CDR3 sequences, and 10% to 12% of those were seen once. Roughly 15% of the sample is held by the ten biggest clonotypes.

Sequenced material: PBMCs, mostly from graft donor cells, taken 180 days after TCRalphabeta/CD19-depleted stem cell transplant. These receptor sequences come from a female patient aged 2-9 years who had a stem cell transplant for aplastic anemia, so the T cells may come from the graft donor.

This clonotype came up a few times. This sequence joins TRBV4-1 and TRBJ2-5; 9 positions match TRBD1. Germline V lookup: CDR1 MGHRA, CDR2 YSYEKL. V was pared by 8 bases and J by 1 base, with 14 bases of the junction left unmatched. The CDR3 runs 17 residues. CDR3 DNA: TGCGCCAGCCGCGGGACAGGGTTCCCCCGGAGCCAAGAGACCCAGTACTTC. Translating it yields CASRGTGFPRSQETQYF.

V is TRBV6-1 and J is TRBJ2-7, with 8 bases aligning to TRBD1. Germline trimming cut 6 bases from V and 2 bases from J; bases unmatched to any gene: 6. CDR1 and CDR2 from the germline V gene are MNHNS and SASEGT. The CDR3 sequence is 14 residues long. The CDR3 region is CASRTGQGPYEQYF. The DNA of the CDR3 is TGTGCCAGCAGAACTGGACAGGGACCCTACGAGCAGTACTTC.

V is TRBV20-1 and J is TRBJ1-1; TRBD1 aligns across 9 bases. CDR3 length: 14 amino acids. Germline loops: CDR1 DFQATT, CDR2 SNEGSKA (reference sequence). The trim removed 2 bases at V and 6 bases at J, leaving 7 bases unmatched. The CDR3 spells CSARPNRGRAEAFF. DNA of the CDR3: TGCAGTGCTAGACCTAACAGGGGGCGAGCTGAAGCTTTCTTT.

This clonotype was recorded many times. V gene TRBV25-1 combines with J gene TRBJ2-5; TRBD2 aligns across 8 bases. The germline CDR1 and CDR2 sequences are MGHDK and SYGVNS. V shed 4 bases and J 4 bases; nucleotides not matched to a gene: 5. The CDR3 is made up of 14 amino acids. The CDR3 sequence: CASSATSGAETQYF. The CDR3 coding sequence is TGTGCCAGCAGTGCCACTAGCGGAGCAGAGACCCAGTACTTC.

The chain uses TRBV4-3 and TRBJ1-3, with unresolved D. V lost 1 base and J lost 4, with 11 bases in between. The CDR3 runs to 15 residues. Germline V gene sequence: CDR1 LGHNA, CDR2 YSLEER. The CDR3 loop reads CASSQGPGGGNTIYF. CDR3 in DNA: TGCGCCAGCAGCCAAGGCCCGGGAGGGGGAAACACCATATATTTT.

The V gene is TRBV20-1, the J gene TRBJ2-1, with 8 bases identical to TRBD2. The germline V gene encodes CDR1 DFQATT and CDR2 SNEGSKA (reference sequence). This CDR3 has 16 residues. Trimming at V came to 0 bases and at J to 2 bases, leaving 6 bases not matched to a gene. The chain's CDR3 is CSARDWPSGPYNEQFF. The CDR3 DNA follows: TGCAGTGCTAGAGATTGGCCTAGCGGGCCCTACAATGAGCAGTTCTTC.

This clonotype was seen a few times. The CDR3 reads CASSQELPGTGKSGELFF. The CDR3 DNA reads as TGTGCCAGCAGCCAAGAACTCCCCGGGACAGGGAAATCCGGGGAGCTGTTTTTT. The chain recombines TRBV14 with TRBJ2-2, with 9 bases aligning to TRBD1. Germline V gene lookup returns CDR1 SGHDN and CDR2 FVKESK. This CDR3 has 18 amino acids. J was trimmed by 6 bases and V by 0 bases; bases with no gene match: 11. Full variable domain (remainder filled in from reference TRBV14 and TRBJ2-2): EAGVTQFPSHSVIEKGQTVTLRCDPISGHDNLYWYRRVMGKEIKFLLHFVKESKQDESGMPNNRFLAERTGGTYSTLKVQPAELEDSGVYFCASSQELPGTGKSGELFFGEGSRLTVL.

The rearrangement joins TRBV20-1 to TRBJ2-7, with D perhaps TRBD1 (6 bases). The CDR3 runs to 12 residues. V was trimmed by 1 base and J by 6 bases, leaving 10 bases between them. CDR1 DFQATT and CDR2 SNEGSKA come from the germline V gene (reference sequence). CDR3 coding DNA: TGCAGTGCTAGAGCTACAGGGCCCGAGCAGTACTTC. Amino acid sequence: CSARATGPEQYF.

This clonotype occurred a few times. The V and J genes are TRBV7-9 and TRBJ2-7; D gene ambiguous. Germline-derived CDR1 and CDR2 are SEHNR and FQNEAQ (reference sequence). The CDR3 is 14 amino acids. V was trimmed by 3 bases and J by 0 bases, leaving 9 bases between them. The CDR3 protein is CASSLGRSSYEQYV. Here the CDR3 DNA reads TGTGCCAGCAGCTTGGGCAGGAGCTCCTACGAGCAGTACGTC.

This clonotype came up a few times. J is TRBJ2-7 and V is TRBV5-6; no clear D gene. The CDR3 consists of 13 residues. V dropped 2 bases and J dropped 5 bases, with 11 bases sitting between them. Germline values: CDR1 SGHDT, CDR2 YYEEEE. The CDR3 coding sequence is TGTGCCAGCAGCTTCCCAGGAGTCAACGAGCAGTACGTC. Protein sequence: CASSFPGVNEQYV.